This T cell receptor beta chain was sequenced in a study of CD8 T cells in acute hepatitis C reinfection. The study's findings and limits: Diversity was high, without significant differences between resolver and chronic groups.

On this clone itself: Its antigen is unidentified.

As to time point: naive CD8 control sorted from an acute-time-point sample. Trimming cost V 4 bases and J 7 bases; bases outside gene matches: 6. The CDR3 extends over 13 amino acids. Germline-derived CDR1 and CDR2 are SGHNT and YYREEE (reference sequence). Method: immunoSEQ multiplex PCR; TCRdb's copy keeps in-frame clones and lacks some. The data contain around 34,000 clones, 85% to 90% of them singletons. The sequencing sample was made of naive CD8+ T cells from PBMCs. V usage is TRBV5-4 and J usage is TRBJ2-7, with TRBD1 matching 9 bases. The sequence was obtained from a man aged 25 to 40 with chronic hepatitis C. The CDR3 spells CASSQQGAGEQYF. The CDR3 coding sequence is TGTGCCAGCAGCCAACAGGGGGCTGGGGAGCAGTACTTC.